These 10 T cell receptor beta chains share one sample of origin, sequenced in a study of T-cell reconstitution after alpha-beta-depleted transplantation in children. Unique molecular identifiers were incorporated when the TCRbeta library was constructed. In TCRdb, the PCR reads were re-called with MiXCR into one record per CDR3 protein. The repertoire holds tens of thousands of distinct CDR3 sequences, with 15% to 18% as singletons. The sequences come from PBMCs, mostly from graft donor cells, collected 180 days after TCRalphabeta/CD19-depleted stem cell transplant. The receptors here all came from a male patient aged 2 to 10 who had a stem cell transplant for acute lymphoblastic leukemia, so the T cells may come from the graft donor.

The chain is built from TRBV5-5 and TRBJ1-1; TRBD1 is a possible D gene (6 bases). The germline V gene has CDR1 SGHKS and CDR2 YYEKEE (reference sequence). V was cut by 0 bases and J by 9 bases, with 12 bases left in between. The CDR3 contains 13 residues. CDR3 loop: CASSLAPGEKAFF. The CDR3 nucleotides are TGTGCCAGCAGCTTGGCCCCAGGGGAGAAAGCTTTCTTT.

CDR3 region: CASSPGELYNEQFF. CDR3 coding DNA: TGCGCCAGCAGCCCCGGGGAATTATACAATGAGCAGTTCTTC. J is TRBJ2-1 and V is TRBV5-1; TRBD2 is a possible D gene (5 bases). Trimming pared 4 bases from V and 4 bases from J, leaving 12 bases between. The germline gives CDR1 SGHRS, CDR2 YFSETQ. This CDR3 region has 14 residues.

This clonotype was found many times. The CDR3 nucleotides read TGTGCCACCAGCAGAGATCCGAACACTGAAGCTTTCTTT. It translates to CATSRDPNTEAFF. V and J are TRBV15 and TRBJ1-1; D gene uncertain. Germline-derived CDR1 and CDR2 are LNHNV and YYDKDF (reference sequence). The V gene lost 0 bases and the J gene lost 1 base, with 3 bases spanning the gap. The CDR3 consists of 13 residues.

V usage is TRBV15 and J usage is TRBJ2-7, with TRBD1 identical over 11 bases. The CDR3 consists of 12 residues. Germline V gene data show CDR1 as LNHNV and CDR2 as YYDKDF (reference sequence). Trimming cost V 9 bases and J 4 bases; bases outside gene matches: 2. CDR3 loop: CATGTGGYEQYF. For the CDR3, the DNA is TGTGCCACTGGGACAGGGGGATACGAGCAGTACTTC.

The genes are TRBV12-3 or TRBV12-4 and TRBJ2-1, with 13 positions matching TRBD2. V trimming: 5 bases; J trimming: 8 bases; junction bases outside the gene matches: 6. The CDR3 is 15 residues long. CDR3 sequence: CASSRTSGGIDEQFF. The CDR3 DNA reads as TGTGCCAGCAGTCGGACTAGCGGGGGCATAGATGAGCAGTTCTTC.

This clonotype was seen only a few times. The rearrangement uses TRBV5-5 and TRBJ1-5; D may be TRBD1 (6 bases). The CDR3 is 14 amino acids. V lost 0 bases to trimming and J lost 6 bases, with 10 bases between them. Germline CDR1 SGHKS, CDR2 YYEKEE (reference sequence). As DNA, the CDR3 is TGTGCCAGCAGCTTGGGGGGGCAGGGTCAGCCCCAGCATTTT. The encoded protein is CASSLGGQGQPQHF.

The sample holds a few counts of this clonotype. CDR3 in DNA: TGCAGTGCTAGTGGCGGGACAGGTGAAGCTTTCTTT. Encoded protein: CSASGGTGEAFF. V usage is TRBV20-1 and J usage is TRBJ1-1; 8 positions match TRBD1. J lost 7 bases, V lost 3 bases, and 4 bases had no gene match. The CDR3 has 12 amino acids. Germline V gene sequence: CDR1 DFQATT, CDR2 SNEGSKA (reference sequence).

The chain has TRBV6-5 and TRBJ2-7; D could derive from TRBD1 or TRBD2 (6 bases each). The CDR3 sequence is 14 residues long. Germline CDR1 reads MNHEY; CDR2 reads SVGAGI. Deletions cut 5 bases from V and 3 bases from J, with 14 bases between. The CDR3 bases are TGTGCCAGCAGTCACGGGGGCGAGTTCTACGAGCAGTACTTC. This encodes CASSHGGEFYEQYF.

This rearrangement joins TRBV10-3 to TRBJ2-3, with D unclear. CDR3 length: 15 amino acids. Germline V lookup: CDR1 ENHRY, CDR2 SYGVKD. Trimming removed 5 bases from V and 9 bases from J, with 21 bases in between. The CDR3 DNA follows: TGTGCCATCAGTCGTACTCTGCCTGTGAGACTCACGCAGTATTTT. This codes for CAISRTLPVRLTQYF.

J is TRBJ1-1 and V is TRBV4-3; tentative D call: TRBD1 (6 bases). The CDR3 loop spans 15 amino acids. Between the trimmed V and J ends, which lost 2 bases and 10 bases, there was a span of 20 bases. Germline values: CDR1 LGHNA, CDR2 YSLEER. In DNA form, the CDR3 reads TGCGCCAGCAGCCAACTCCATGGGGGCGGTCCTTCAGCTTTCTTT. Translating gives CASSQLHGGGPSAFF.